Below, 26 T cell receptor beta chains from the same sample are listed, as sequenced in a study of blood T cells in healthy people across ages. The use of a sample-barcoded 5' primer and a J-beta primer mix characterized a second PCR of about 7 to 12 cycles. TCRdb reanalysed the 5' RACE reads using MiXCR and keeps one entry per CDR3 protein. The data hold about 630,000 distinct CDR3 sequences, with about 21% observed a single time. The specimen sequenced was blood. The receptors originated from a man aged 70-80 years in good health.

This clonotype showed up just a few times. The V call is TRBV28, the J call TRBJ2-5; D perhaps matches TRBD2 (6 bases). The germline V and J ends were trimmed by 5 bases and 4 bases, with 20 bases remaining between them. The CDR3 has 16 residues. From germline, CDR1 is MDHEN and CDR2 SYDVKM. CDR3: CASSTSGTPTRETQYF. For the CDR3, the DNA is TGTGCCAGCAGTACGTCCGGGACTCCTACTCGAGAGACCCAGTACTTC. Looking up the rest from reference TRBV28 and TRBJ2-5 gives the full variable domain: DVKVTQSSRYLVKRTGEKVFLECVQDMDHENMFWYRQDPGLGLRLIYFSYDVKMKEKGDIPEGYSVSREKKERFSLILESASTNQTSMYLCASSTSGTPTRETQYFGPGTRLLVL.

This clonotype has just a few counts. The rearrangement uses TRBV7-6 and TRBJ2-1; 9 positions match TRBD2. V shed 6 bases and J 1 base; nucleotides not matched to a gene: 16. CDR1 and CDR2 from the germline V gene are SGHVS and FNYEAQ. The CDR3 contains 19 residues. CDR3 protein: CASRPGPQAGGRSYNEQFF. In nucleotides, the CDR3 is TGTGCCAGCAGACCAGGTCCCCAGGCGGGAGGGAGATCCTACAATGAGCAGTTCTTC.

The CDR3 nucleotides are TGTGCCAGCAGCTTACCCGGGGTCGAGCAGTACTTC. Residues: CASSLPGVEQYF. The chain employs TRBV7-2 and TRBJ2-7; TRBD2 might be the D (5 bases). The V gene lost 2 bases and the J gene lost 6 bases, with 8 bases spanning the gap. The CDR3 sequence is 12 residues long. Germline CDR1 and CDR2: SGHTA and FQGNSA.

This clonotype was seen more than once but under ten times. J is TRBJ2-1 and V is TRBV11-2, with 14 bases aligning to TRBD2. The junction had 9 bases not matched to a gene; V was cut back by 5 bases and J by 0 bases. Germline values: CDR1 SGHAT, CDR2 FQNNGV. The CDR3 is 19 residues long. This CDR3 is CASSKGLAGETSSYNEQFF. CDR3 bases: TGTGCCAGCAGCAAGGGACTAGCGGGAGAGACGAGCTCCTACAATGAGCAGTTCTTC.

The chain joins TRBV20-1 to TRBJ2-3; TRBD2 aligns across 8 bases. From germline, CDR1 is DFQATT and CDR2 SNEGSKA (reference sequence). V shed 3 bases, J shed 2 bases, and the junction held 13 bases outside the gene matches. The CDR3 contains 17 residues. The DNA for the CDR3 is TGCAGTGCTAGGGACTTTCTTACTAGCGGATACACAGATACGCAGTATTTT. This translates into CSARDFLTSGYTDTQYF.

This clonotype was counted between two and nine times. This rearrangement joins TRBV29-1 to TRBJ1-4; TRBD1 is a possible D gene (5 bases). This CDR3 is 14 amino acids long. In germline, CDR1 is SQVTM, CDR2 ANQGSEA. The V end was cut by 3 bases, the J end by 0 bases, with 8 bases between. The CDR3 spells CSVEDTATNEKLFF. The CDR3 nucleotides read TGCAGCGTTGAGGACACCGCAACTAATGAAAAACTGTTTTTT.

This chain joins TRBV7-9 and TRBJ2-7, with a weak D call TRBD1 (6 bases). V lost 1 base to trimming and J lost 7 bases, with 11 bases between them. The CDR3 has 13 residues. CDR1 is SEHNR, CDR2 FQNEAQ, per germline (reference sequence). The CDR3 loop is CASSLGAGEEQYF. The CDR3 DNA is TGTGCCAGCAGCTTAGGTGCAGGGGAGGAGCAGTACTTC.

The rearrangement joins TRBV12-3 or TRBV12-4 to TRBJ2-3, with 8 bases matching TRBD1. The CDR3 contains 18 residues. J gave up 5 bases and V 1 base, and 14 bases lay outside the gene matches. The CDR3 DNA sequence: TGTGCCAGCAGTTTAGGACAGGGGAAGGCCAAAGGTGGAGATACGCAGTATTTT. Its translation: CASSLGQGKAKGGDTQYF.

The V call is TRBV12-3 or TRBV12-4, the J call TRBJ2-1; 9 bases are a match to TRBD2. Trimming at V came to 6 bases and at J to 9 bases, leaving 6 bases not matched to a gene. This CDR3 is 13 amino acids long. The CDR3 here is CASSISGRSEQFF. In DNA, the CDR3 is TGTGCCAGCAGCATTAGCGGGAGATCTGAGCAGTTCTTC.

The J gene is TRBJ2-1, the V gene TRBV5-1, with 12 bases lining up with TRBD1. After removal of 4 bases from V and 6 bases from J, the junction contained 11 bases not matched to a gene. Germline CDR1 reads SGHRS; CDR2 reads YFSETQ. This CDR3 has 17 amino acids. For the CDR3, the DNA is TGCGCCAGCAGCGATGGGACAGGGGGCGCTGGGGTCAATGAGCAGTTCTTC. As protein: CASSDGTGGAGVNEQFF.

The rearrangement joins TRBV20-1 to TRBJ2-7; D gene ambiguous. CDR1 is DFQATT and CDR2 is SNEGSKA in the germline V gene (reference sequence). Trimming removed 0 bases from V and 6 bases from J, with 6 bases in between. The CDR3 length is 11 residues. The CDR3 DNA is TGCAGTGCTAGAGAGAACCTCGAGCAGTACTTC. Its protein product is CSARENLEQYF.

This clonotype was seen a few times. The chain couples TRBV6-4 to TRBJ1-2; D unclear. The CDR3 is 14 residues long. Per the germline V gene, CDR1 is MRHNA and CDR2 is SNTAGT. Trimming took 0 bases from V and 4 from J, leaving 9 bases between them. CDR3 sequence reads: CASSDSGRGYGYTF. In DNA, the CDR3 is TGTGCCAGCAGTGACTCGGGTCGGGGCTATGGCTACACCTTC.

This clonotype was observed many times. CDR3 coding DNA: TGTGCCAGCAGTGGAGTTGGGTCCGATAGCTCCTACGAGCAGTACTTC. Its translation: CASSGVGSDSSYEQYF. This chain joins TRBV2 and TRBJ2-7, with D hard to call. The CDR3 sequence is 16 residues long. V shed 4 bases and J shed 0 bases, with 16 bases lying between them. The germline gives CDR1 SNHLY, CDR2 FYNNEI.

This clonotype was seen only a few times. This chain joins TRBV5-1 and TRBJ2-7, with TRBD1 as a possible D gene (5 bases). The CDR3 sequence is 15 residues long. The germline gives CDR1 SGHRS, CDR2 YFSETQ. The V gene lost 0 bases and the J gene lost 4 bases, with 14 bases spanning the gap. The CDR3 reads CASSLVGAHLYEQYF. CDR3 coding DNA: TGCGCCAGCAGCTTGGTAGGGGCGCACCTATACGAGCAGTACTTC.

This clonotype was counted only a few times. The chain is built from TRBV6-2 or TRBV6-3 and TRBJ1-5, with a possible D match to TRBD1 (5 bases). V shed 10 bases and J shed 0 bases, with 10 bases lying between them. Germline CDR1 and CDR2: MNHEY and SVGEGT. The CDR3 spans 13 residues. Here the CDR3 DNA reads TGTGCCATTGGGGCGTATAGCAATCAGCCCCAGCATTTT. Translation gives CAIGAYSNQPQHF.

This clonotype has ten or more counts. The rearrangement uses TRBV7-8 and TRBJ2-5; possible D gene TRBD2, 5 bases. Deletions cut 7 bases from V and 4 bases from J, with 16 bases between. This CDR3 contains 14 residues. The V gene's germline CDR1 is SGHVS and CDR2 FQNEAQ. The chain's CDR3 is CASTLTGSRETQYF. The DNA of the CDR3 is TGTGCCAGCACACTAACGGGGTCCCGAGAGACCCAGTACTTC.

This clonotype was counted a few times. The CDR3, as DNA: TGTGCCAGCAGCTTACCCGGGAGGGCAGGTGAGCAGTTCTTC. This sequence encodes CASSLPGRAGEQFF. The chain carries TRBV7-9 and TRBJ2-1; 8 bases align to TRBD2. The CDR3 contains 14 residues. The junction had 6 bases not matched to a gene; V was cut back by 2 bases and J by 9 bases. Germline CDR1 reads SEHNR; CDR2 reads FQNEAQ (reference sequence).

J is TRBJ2-5 and V is TRBV7-2; 13 bases fit TRBD2. The end of the DNA aligns better with TRBJ2-7, so the J call may be wrong. Germline V lookup: CDR1 SGHTA, CDR2 FQGNSA. This CDR3 is 16 amino acids long. The CDR3, as DNA: TGTGCCAGCAGCCCCCGGACTAGCGGGAGAATCTACGAGCAGTACTTC. Protein product: CASSPRTSGRIYEQYF.

The chain joins TRBV27 to TRBJ2-1; D perhaps matches TRBD2 (6 bases). The V end was cut by 3 bases, the J end by 8 bases, with 8 bases between. This CDR3 is built from 12 residues. CDR1 is MNHEY, CDR2 SMNVEV, per germline (reference sequence). DNA for the CDR3: TGTGCCAGCAGTTTGGACTATTATGAGCAGTTCTTC. This gives the protein CASSLDYYEQFF.

The rearrangement uses TRBV18 and TRBJ2-7, with D hard to call. From germline, CDR1 is KGHSH and CDR2 LQKENI. The CDR3 length is 12 residues. V lost 2 bases, J lost 7 bases, and 9 bases lay in between. In DNA form, the CDR3 reads TGTGCCAGCTCACCAAGCGTAGCTGAGCAGTACTTC. This encodes CASSPSVAEQYF.

This clonotype has more than one count but fewer than ten. This chain connects TRBV28 to TRBJ2-7; a possible D gene is TRBD1 (7 bases). Trimming removed 6 bases from V and 1 base from J, with 10 bases in between. The CDR3 is made up of 13 amino acids. CDR1 is MDHEN, CDR2 SYDVKM, per germline. This CDR3 is CASREGASYEQYF. CDR3 coding DNA: TGTGCCAGCAGGGAGGGGGCTTCCTACGAGCAGTACTTC.

This chain joins TRBV4-3 and TRBJ2-3; 7 bases agree with TRBD1. The CDR3 contains 15 residues. CDR1 is LGHNA, CDR2 YSLEER, per germline. With 1 base clipped from V and 2 bases from J, the junction kept 3 bases outside the gene matches. CDR3 bases: TGCGCCAGCAGCCAAGGACAGGGAGTCACAGATACGCAGTATTTT. It encodes CASSQGQGVTDTQYF.

The chain is built from TRBV19 and TRBJ2-5; tentatively, D is TRBD1 or TRBD2 (5 bases each). The closer fit of TRBJ2-1 to the DNA end suggests the J call may be wrong. The CDR3 consists of 16 residues. The germline gives CDR1 LNHDA, CDR2 SQIVND (reference sequence). The DNA for the CDR3 is TGTGCCAGTAGTACCTCTTGGGGGAGTTCGGGGAATGAGCAGTTCTTC. Its protein is CASSTSWGSSGNEQFF.

The CDR3 DNA follows: TGTGCCAGCAGCCAAGCCGGGACTAGCGCGGTCATAGGGGAGCTGTTTTTT. Its protein product is CASSQAGTSAVIGELFF. This chain connects TRBV4-2 to TRBJ2-2; 10 nucleotides agree with TRBD2. Per the germline V gene, CDR1 is LGHNA and CDR2 is YNFKEQ. The V gene end was trimmed by 1 base and the J gene end by 8 bases; junction bases not matched to a gene: 10. The CDR3 spans 17 residues.

Only a few counts were recorded for this clonotype. The chain uses TRBV29-1 and TRBJ1-2; TRBD1 agrees at 8 bases. The CDR3 covers 13 residues. V dropped 6 bases and J dropped 4; count of bases not matched to a gene: 7. Germline V gene lookup returns CDR1 SQVTM and CDR2 ANQGSEA. The CDR3 nucleotides read TGCAGCGTAGCGACAGGGGCCGGCTATGGCTACACCTTC. This sequence encodes CSVATGAGYGYTF.

The CDR3 DNA reads as TGTGCCAGCAGCTTACAGGGACTAGCGGGCTCCACCGGGGAGCTGTTTTTT. Translating it yields CASSLQGLAGSTGELFF. The chain is built from TRBV7-2 and TRBJ2-2, with 12 positions matching TRBD2. Germline assignment: CDR1 SGHTA and CDR2 FQGNSA. CDR3 length: 17 residues. The junction had 5 bases not matched to a gene; V was cut back by 2 bases and J by 4 bases.